A selection of T cell receptor beta chains follows, all from one sample in a study of T cell responses to AZD1222 COVID-19 vaccine. Using immunoSEQ multiplex PCR, the repertoire was profiled, and TCRdb retains in-frame clones only, with some absent. The sample has more than 250,000 clones; 85% to 95% are singletons. The specimen comprised peripheral blood, sampled on day 0 of AZD1222 vaccination. The receptors derive from an adult in good health. Both conserved end residues are part of each CDR3. A D gene is named only where the DNA matches it firmly. Only part of the rows carry a size: once, few, many, or a class if the clone is expanded.

j_call d_call v_call clone_size cdr3_nt cdr3_aa
TRBJ1-5 TRBD1 TRBV30 - TGTGCCTGGAGCGCGCTCACAGGGGGGAATCAGCCCCAGCATTTT CAWSALTGGNQPQHF
TRBJ1-2 - TRBV28 - TGTGCCAGCCAACAGGGACGCTACACCTTC CASQQGRYTF
TRBJ2-7 TRBD2 TRBV2 - TGTGCCAGCAGCGAACTAGCGGGAGTCATTGCCGAGCAGTACTTC CASSELAGVIAEQYF
TRBJ2-2 - TRBV11-1 - TGTGCCAGCAGCTTACCGGGGCCCGGGGAGCTGTTTTTT CASSLPGPGELFF
TRBJ1-6 - TRBV2 - TGTGCCAGCAGTGACCGGGGGGCGGATTCACCCCTCCACTTT CASSDRGADSPLHF
TRBJ1-5 - TRBV3-1/TRBV3-2 - TGTGCCAGCAGCCTGTTTCCTATGGGGCCCCAGCATTTT CASSLFPMGPQHF
TRBJ1-1 - TRBV6-2/TRBV6-3 - TGTGCCAGCAGTTCTGAGGTCCGGAACACTGAAGCTTTCTTT CASSSEVRNTEAFF
TRBJ1-1 - TRBV6-2/TRBV6-3 - TGTGCCAGCAGTTACCCCGTCGGGGGCCGGGAGAACACTGAAGCTTTCTTT CASSYPVGGRENTEAFF
TRBJ2-5 - TRBV15 - TGTGCCACCAGCAGAGATGGGCAAGAGACCCAGTACTTC CATSRDGQETQYF
TRBJ1-2 - TRBV5-8 - TGTGCCAGCAGCTCCACAGGAAACTATGGCTACACCTTC CASSSTGNYGYTF
TRBJ1-3 - TRBV28 - TGTGCCAGCAGTTTTCAGAGCTCTGGAAACACCATATATTTT CASSFQSSGNTIYF
TRBJ1-2 - TRBV6-5 - TGTGCCAGCCGCACTGGGACTAACTATGGCTACACCTTC CASRTGTNYGYTF
TRBJ2-7 - TRBV28 - TGTGCCAGCAGTTTACGGAGACAGAGCTACGAGCAGTACTTC CASSLRRQSYEQYF
TRBJ1-6 TRBD1 TRBV27 - TGTGCCAGCAGTCCGGGACAGGGCAGGAATTCACCCCTCCACTTT CASSPGQGRNSPLHF
TRBJ1-1 - TRBV5-1 - TGCGCCAGCAGCCTGGGACCAGGCATGAACACTGAAGCTTTCTTT CASSLGPGMNTEAFF
TRBJ2-1 TRBD2 TRBV19 - TGTGCCAGTAGTATAAGCGGGGGGTCCTACAATGAGCAGTTCTTC CASSISGGSYNEQFF
TRBJ2-5 - TRBV5-1 few TGCGCCAGCAGCTCCCAAGAGACCCAGTACTTC CASSSQETQYF
TRBJ2-2 - TRBV7-2 - TGTGCCAGCGGGCTTAACACCGGGGAGCTGTTTTTT CASGLNTGELFF
TRBJ1-1 - TRBV6-1 - TGTGCCAGCAGTGGCAGAGAGGGCCCGATGAACACTGAAGCTTTCTTT CASSGREGPMNTEAFF
TRBJ2-1 - TRBV6-4 - TGTGCCAGCAGTGTCACCCTTTGGGAGAGTGAGCAGTTCTTC CASSVTLWESEQFF
TRBJ1-2 TRBD1 TRBV3-1/TRBV3-2 - TGTGCCAGCAGCTCAAGGGACAGAGGCTACACCTTC CASSSRDRGYTF
TRBJ1-1 - TRBV25-1 - TGTGCCAGCAGTGAATTCCGGGGCGGAGGGACTGAAGCTTTCTTT CASSEFRGGGTEAFF